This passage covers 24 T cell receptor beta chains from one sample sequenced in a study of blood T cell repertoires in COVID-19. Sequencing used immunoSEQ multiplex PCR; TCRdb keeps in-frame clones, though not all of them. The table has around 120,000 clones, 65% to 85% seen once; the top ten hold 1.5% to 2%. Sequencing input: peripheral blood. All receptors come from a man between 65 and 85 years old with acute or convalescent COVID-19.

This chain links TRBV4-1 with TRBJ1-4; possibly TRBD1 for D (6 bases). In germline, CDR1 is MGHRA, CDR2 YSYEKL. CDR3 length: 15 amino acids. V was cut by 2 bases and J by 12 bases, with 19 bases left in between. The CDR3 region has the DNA TGCGCCAGCAGCCAACCAACGACAGGTTTGGTGGAACTGTTTTTT. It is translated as CASSQPTTGLVELFF.

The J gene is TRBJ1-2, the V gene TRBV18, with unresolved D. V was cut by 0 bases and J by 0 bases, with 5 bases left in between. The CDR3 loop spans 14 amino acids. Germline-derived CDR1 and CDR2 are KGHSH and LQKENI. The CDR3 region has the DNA TGTGCCAGCTCACCACCGCCAGCTAACTATGGCTACACCTTC. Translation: CASSPPPANYGYTF. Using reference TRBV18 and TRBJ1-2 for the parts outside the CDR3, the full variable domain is NAGVMQNPRHLVRRRGQEARLRCSPMKGHSHVYWYRQLPEEGLKFMVYLQKENIIDESGMPKERFSAEFPKEGPSILRIQQVVRGDSAAYFCASSPPPANYGYTFGSGTRLTVV.

This chain's CDR3 is CASSSDRPNTEAFF. In DNA, the CDR3 is TGTGCCAGTTCTTCGGACAGACCGAACACTGAAGCTTTCTTT. The V gene is TRBV19, the J gene TRBJ1-1, with a weak D call TRBD1 (6 bases). This CDR3 has 14 amino acids. CDR1 LNHDA and CDR2 SQIVND come from the germline V gene (reference sequence). Trimming took 8 bases from V and 1 from J, leaving 14 bases between them.

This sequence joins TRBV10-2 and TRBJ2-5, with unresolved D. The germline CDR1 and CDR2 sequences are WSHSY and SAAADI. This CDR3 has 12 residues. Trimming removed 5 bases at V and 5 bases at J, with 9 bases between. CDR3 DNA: TGCGCCAGCAGTTCAGAGGCTGAGACCCAGTACTTC. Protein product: CASSSEAETQYF.

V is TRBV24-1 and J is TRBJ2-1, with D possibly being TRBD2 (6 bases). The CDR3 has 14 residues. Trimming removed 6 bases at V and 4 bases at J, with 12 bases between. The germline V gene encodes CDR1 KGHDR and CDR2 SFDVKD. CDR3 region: CATSLRTTYNEQFF. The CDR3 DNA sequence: TGTGCCACCAGTTTGAGGACTACTTACAATGAGCAGTTCTTC.

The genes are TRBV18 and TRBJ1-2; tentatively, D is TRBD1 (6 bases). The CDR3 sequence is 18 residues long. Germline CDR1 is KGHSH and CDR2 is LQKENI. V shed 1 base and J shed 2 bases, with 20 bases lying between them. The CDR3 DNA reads TGTGCCAGCTCACCACAAAGTCCTGCAGGGGTACAGAACTATGGCTACACCTTC. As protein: CASSPQSPAGVQNYGYTF.

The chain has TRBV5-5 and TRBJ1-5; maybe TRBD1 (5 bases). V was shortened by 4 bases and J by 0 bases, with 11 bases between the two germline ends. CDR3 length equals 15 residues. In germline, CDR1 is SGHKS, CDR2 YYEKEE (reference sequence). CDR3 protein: CASSDRGYSNQPQHF. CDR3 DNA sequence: TGTGCCAGCAGCGATAGGGGTTATAGCAATCAGCCCCAGCATTTT.

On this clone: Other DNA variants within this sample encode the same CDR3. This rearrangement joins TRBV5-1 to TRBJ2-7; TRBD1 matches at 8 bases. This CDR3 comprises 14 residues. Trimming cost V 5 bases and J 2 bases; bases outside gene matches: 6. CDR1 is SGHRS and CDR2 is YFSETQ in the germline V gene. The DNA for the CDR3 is TGCGCCAGCAGTCGTGGACAGGGTCCCTACGAGCAGTACTTC. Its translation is CASSRGQGPYEQYF.

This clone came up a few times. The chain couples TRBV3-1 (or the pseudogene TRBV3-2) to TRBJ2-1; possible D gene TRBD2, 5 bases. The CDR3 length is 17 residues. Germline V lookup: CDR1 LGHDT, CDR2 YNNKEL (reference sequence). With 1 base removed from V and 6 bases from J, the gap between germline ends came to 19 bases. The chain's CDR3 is CASSQAGPGRFGNEQFF. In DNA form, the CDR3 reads TGTGCCAGCAGCCAAGCAGGTCCGGGGAGATTTGGCAATGAGCAGTTCTTC.

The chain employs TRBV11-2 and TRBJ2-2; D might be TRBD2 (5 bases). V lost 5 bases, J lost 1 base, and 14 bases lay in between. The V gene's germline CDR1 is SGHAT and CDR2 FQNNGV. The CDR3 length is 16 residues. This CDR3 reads CASSPRASRNTGELFF. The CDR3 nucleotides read TGTGCCAGCAGCCCGAGGGCTAGCCGGAACACCGGGGAGCTGTTTTTT.

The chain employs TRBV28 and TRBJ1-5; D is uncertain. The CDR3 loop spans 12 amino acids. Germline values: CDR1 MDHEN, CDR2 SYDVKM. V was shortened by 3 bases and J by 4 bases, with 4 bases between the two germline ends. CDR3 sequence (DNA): TGTGCCAGCAGTTTCGGGAATCAGCCCCAGCATTTT. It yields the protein CASSFGNQPQHF.

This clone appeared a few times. The CDR3 DNA reads TGTGCCAGCAGTGAAAAGGCGGCGGATTACGAGCAGTACTTC. It encodes CASSEKAADYEQYF. The rearrangement joins TRBV2 to TRBJ2-7; no reliable D call. Trimming took off 2 bases at V and 4 bases at J, with 12 bases between the two ends. Germline V lookup: CDR1 SNHLY, CDR2 FYNNEI. CDR3 length: 14 residues.

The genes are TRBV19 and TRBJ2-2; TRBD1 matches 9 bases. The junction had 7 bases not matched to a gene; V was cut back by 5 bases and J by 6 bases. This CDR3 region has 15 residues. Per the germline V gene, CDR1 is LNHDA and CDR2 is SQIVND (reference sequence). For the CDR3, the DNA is TGTGCCAGTAGTCCGGGACAGGGATTCGCCGGGGAGCTGTTTTTT. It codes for CASSPGQGFAGELFF.

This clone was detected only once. Written as DNA, the CDR3 is TGTGCCAGCAGTCCCCGGGGTGAAAGGGGCAATCAGCCCCAGCATTTT. Amino acids: CASSPRGERGNQPQHF. The chain recombines TRBV27 with TRBJ1-5, with D unresolved. Trimming left V 5 bases short and J 2 bases short, with 16 bases between. Per the germline V gene, CDR1 is MNHEY and CDR2 is SMNVEV (reference sequence). The CDR3 is 16 residues long.

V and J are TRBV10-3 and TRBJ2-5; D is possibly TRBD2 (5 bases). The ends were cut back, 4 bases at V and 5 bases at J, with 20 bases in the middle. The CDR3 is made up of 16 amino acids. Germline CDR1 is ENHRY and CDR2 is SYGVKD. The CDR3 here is CAISGPGNVGAETQYF. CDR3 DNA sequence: TGTGCCATCAGTGGGCCGGGGAATGTAGGTGCGGAGACCCAGTACTTC.

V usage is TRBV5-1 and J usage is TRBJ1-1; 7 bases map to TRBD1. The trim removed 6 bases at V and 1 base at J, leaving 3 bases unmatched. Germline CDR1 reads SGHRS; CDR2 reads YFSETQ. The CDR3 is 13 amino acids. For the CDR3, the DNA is TGCGCCAGCACCTACAGGGGGAACACTGAAGCTTTCTTT. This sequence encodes CASTYRGNTEAFF.

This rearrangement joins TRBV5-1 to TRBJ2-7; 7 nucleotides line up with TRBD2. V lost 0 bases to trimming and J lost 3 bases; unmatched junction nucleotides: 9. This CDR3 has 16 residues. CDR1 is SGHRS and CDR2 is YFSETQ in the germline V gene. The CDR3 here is CASSLGGLLGVYEQYF. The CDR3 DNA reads TGCGCCAGCAGCTTGGGGGGACTATTAGGCGTCTACGAGCAGTACTTC.

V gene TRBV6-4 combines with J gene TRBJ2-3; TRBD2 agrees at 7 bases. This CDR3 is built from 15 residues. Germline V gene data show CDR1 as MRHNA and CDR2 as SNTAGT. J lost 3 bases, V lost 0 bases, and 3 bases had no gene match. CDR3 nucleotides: TGTGCCAGCAGTGACTCTGGGCGGGGGACAGATACGCAGTATTTT. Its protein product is CASSDSGRGTDTQYF.

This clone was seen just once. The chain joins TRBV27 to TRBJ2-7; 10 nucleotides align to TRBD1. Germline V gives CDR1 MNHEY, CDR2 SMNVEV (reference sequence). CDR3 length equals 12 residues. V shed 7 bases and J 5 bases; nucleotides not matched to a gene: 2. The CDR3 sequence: CASKTGGDEQYF. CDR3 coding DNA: TGTGCCAGCAAGACAGGGGGCGACGAGCAGTACTTC.

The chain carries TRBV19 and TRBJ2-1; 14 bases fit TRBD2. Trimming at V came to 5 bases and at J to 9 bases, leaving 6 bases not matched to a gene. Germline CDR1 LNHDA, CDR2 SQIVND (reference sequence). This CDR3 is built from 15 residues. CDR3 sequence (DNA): TGTGCCAGTAGTTGGGGACTAGCGGGGGCCAGTGAGCAGTTCTTC. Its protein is CASSWGLAGASEQFF.

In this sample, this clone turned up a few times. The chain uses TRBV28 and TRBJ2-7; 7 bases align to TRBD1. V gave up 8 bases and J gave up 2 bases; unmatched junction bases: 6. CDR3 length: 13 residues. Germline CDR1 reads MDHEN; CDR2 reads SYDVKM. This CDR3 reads CASHRQGPYEQYF. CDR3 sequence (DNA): TGTGCCAGCCATAGACAGGGCCCCTACGAGCAGTACTTC.

This CDR3 is CSVHPVGQGESVQYF. CDR3 nucleotides: TGCAGCGTTCACCCGGTGGGACAGGGAGAATCCGTGCAGTACTTC. The chain carries TRBV29-1 and TRBJ2-7; 9 nucleotides match TRBD1. CDR3 length: 15 residues. V trimming: 5 bases; J trimming: 9 bases; junction bases outside the gene matches: 17. The germline gives CDR1 SQVTM, CDR2 ANQGSEA.

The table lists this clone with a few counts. The CDR3 nucleotides are TGTGCCACCAAACCGGGACTAGCGGGTGTCTACGAGCAGTACTTC. Translation gives CATKPGLAGVYEQYF. The rearrangement links TRBV19 to TRBJ2-7; 12 nucleotides match TRBD2. The J segment lost 3 bases and the V segment lost 10 bases, leaving 10 bases of the junction unmatched. The CDR3 totals 15 residues. Germline CDR1 reads LNHDA; CDR2 reads SQIVND (reference sequence). The full variable domain, completed using reference TRBV19 and TRBJ2-7, is DGGITQSPKYLFRKEGQNVTLSCEQNLNHDAMYWYRQDPGQGLRLIYYSQIVNDFQKGDIAEGYSVSREKKESFPLTVTSAQKNPTAFYLCATKPGLAGVYEQYFGPGTRLTVT.

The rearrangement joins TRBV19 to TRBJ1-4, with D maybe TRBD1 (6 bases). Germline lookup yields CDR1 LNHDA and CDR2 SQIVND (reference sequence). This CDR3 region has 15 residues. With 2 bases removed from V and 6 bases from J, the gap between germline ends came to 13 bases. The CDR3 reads CASSIMVAGDEKLFF. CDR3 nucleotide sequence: TGTGCCAGTAGTATAATGGTCGCAGGGGATGAAAAACTGTTTTTT.